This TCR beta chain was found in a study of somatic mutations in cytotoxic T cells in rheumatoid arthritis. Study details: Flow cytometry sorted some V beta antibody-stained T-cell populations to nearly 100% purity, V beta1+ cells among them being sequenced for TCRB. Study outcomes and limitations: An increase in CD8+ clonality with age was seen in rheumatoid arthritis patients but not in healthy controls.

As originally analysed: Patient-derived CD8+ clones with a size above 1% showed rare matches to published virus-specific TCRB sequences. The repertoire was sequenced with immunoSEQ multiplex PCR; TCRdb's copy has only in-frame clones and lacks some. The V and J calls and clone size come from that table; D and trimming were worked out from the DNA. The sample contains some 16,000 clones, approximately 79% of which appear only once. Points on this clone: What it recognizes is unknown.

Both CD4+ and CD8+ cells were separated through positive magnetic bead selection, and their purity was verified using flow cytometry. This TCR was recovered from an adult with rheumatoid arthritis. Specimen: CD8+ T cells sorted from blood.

CDR3 region: CASRPPRPSCKTQYF. CDR3 DNA sequence: TGTGCCAGTAGGCCGCCCCGGCCGTCCTGTAAGACGCAGTATTTT. J is TRBJ2-3 and V is TRBV19; D is uncertain. V dropped 6 bases and J dropped 9 bases, with 22 bases sitting between them. The germline gives CDR1 LNHDA, CDR2 SQIVND (reference sequence). CDR3 size: 15 residues.